This T cell receptor beta chain was observed in a study of T cells after yellow fever vaccination. About the study: Low-cell-number fractions were prepared with SMART-Seq v4 Ultra Low Input.

Notes on this clonotype: Its specificity is unknown.

The CDR3 totals 15 residues. Germline CDR1 and CDR2: SGHRS and YFSETQ. V was pared by 8 bases and J by 4 bases, with 21 bases between. Whole-study findings and limits: Weaker in magnitude, the secondary response showed a faster peak on day 5 versus 15.

Via MiXCR, TCRdb re-called the 5' RACE reads, giving one row per CDR3 protein. This sample has some 320,000 distinct CDR3 sequences, with roughly a tenth found just once. This specimen was CD4+ T cells sorted from PBMCs, taken 45 days after the yellow fever booster vaccination. This receptor was identified in a man between 18 and 35 years old who received the YFV17D yellow fever vaccine. The chain couples TRBV5-1 to TRBJ2-5; maybe TRBD2 (5 bases). The CDR3 nucleotides read TGCGCCAGTCGGCGAGACCCGGATGGAGGAGAGACCCAGTACTTC. Protein product: CASRRDPDGGETQYF.